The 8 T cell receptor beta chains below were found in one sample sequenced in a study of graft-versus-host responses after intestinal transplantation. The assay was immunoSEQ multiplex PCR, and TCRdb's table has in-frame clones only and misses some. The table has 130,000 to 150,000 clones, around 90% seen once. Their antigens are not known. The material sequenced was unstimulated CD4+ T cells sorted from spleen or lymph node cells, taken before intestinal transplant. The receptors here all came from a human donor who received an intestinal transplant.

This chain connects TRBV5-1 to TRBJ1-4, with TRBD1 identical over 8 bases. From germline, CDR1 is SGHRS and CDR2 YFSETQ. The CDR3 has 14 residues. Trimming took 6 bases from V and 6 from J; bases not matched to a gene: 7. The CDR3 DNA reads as TGCGCCAGCACACCCGGGACAGGTGATGAAAAACTGTTTTTT. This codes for CASTPGTGDEKLFF.

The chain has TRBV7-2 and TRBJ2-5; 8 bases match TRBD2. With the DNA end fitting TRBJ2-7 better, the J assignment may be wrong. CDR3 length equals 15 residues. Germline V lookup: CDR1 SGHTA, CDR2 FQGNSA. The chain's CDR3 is CASSPRGGGRNEQYF. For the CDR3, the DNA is TGTGCCAGCAGCCCCCGGGGGGGAGGGCGGAACGAGCAGTACTTC.

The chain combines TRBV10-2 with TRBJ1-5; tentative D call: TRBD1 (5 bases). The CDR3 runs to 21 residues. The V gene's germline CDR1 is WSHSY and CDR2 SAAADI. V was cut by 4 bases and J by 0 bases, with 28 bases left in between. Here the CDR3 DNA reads TGCGCCAGCAGTGTATGTTCAGGGTTCGTTTACCAGATTTATAGCAATCAGCCCCAGCATTTT. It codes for CASSVCSGFVYQIYSNQPQHF.

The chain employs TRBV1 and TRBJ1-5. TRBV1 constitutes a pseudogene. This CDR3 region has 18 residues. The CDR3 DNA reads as TGCACCAGCAGCCCCCCACCTTTTCCGAGGGAGTGGAATCAGCCCCAGCATTTT. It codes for CTSSPPPFPREWNQPQHF.

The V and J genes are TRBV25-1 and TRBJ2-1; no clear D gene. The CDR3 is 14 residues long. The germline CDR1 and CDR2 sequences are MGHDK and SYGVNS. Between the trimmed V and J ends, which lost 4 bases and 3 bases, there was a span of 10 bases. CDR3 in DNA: TGTGCCAGCAGTGGCAACACATACTACAATGAGCAGTTCTTC. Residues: CASSGNTYYNEQFF. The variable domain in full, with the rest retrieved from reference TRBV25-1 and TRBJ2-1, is EADIYQTPRYLVIGTGKKITLECSQTMGHDKMYWYQQDPGMELHLIHYSYGVNSTEKGDLSSESTVSRIRTEHFPLTLESARPSHTSQYLCASSGNTYYNEQFFGPGTRLTVL.

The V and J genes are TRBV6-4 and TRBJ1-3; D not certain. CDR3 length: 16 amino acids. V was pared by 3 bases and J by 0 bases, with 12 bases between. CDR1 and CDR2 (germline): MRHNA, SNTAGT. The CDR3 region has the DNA TGTGCCAGCAGTGATTGTCACTTGAGCTCTGGAAACACCATATATTTT. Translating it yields CASSDCHLSSGNTIYF.

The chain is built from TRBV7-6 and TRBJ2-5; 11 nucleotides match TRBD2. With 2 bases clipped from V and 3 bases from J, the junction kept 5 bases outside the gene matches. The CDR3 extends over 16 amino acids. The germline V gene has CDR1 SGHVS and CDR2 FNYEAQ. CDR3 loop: CASSLFLAGGEETQYF. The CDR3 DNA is TGTGCCAGCAGCTTATTCCTAGCGGGAGGAGAAGAGACCCAGTACTTC.

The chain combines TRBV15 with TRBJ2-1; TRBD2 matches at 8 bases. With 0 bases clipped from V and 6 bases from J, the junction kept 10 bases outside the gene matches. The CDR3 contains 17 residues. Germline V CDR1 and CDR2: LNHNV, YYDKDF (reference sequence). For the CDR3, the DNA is TGTGCCACCAGCAGAGATCTCCGTCCCGGGACTAGCAATGAGCAGTTCTTC. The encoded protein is CATSRDLRPGTSNEQFF.